The 17 T cell receptor beta chains below were found in one sample sequenced in a study of cytomegalovirus exposure and HLA in healthy donors. Amplification used 60 Vbeta primers and 13 Jbeta primers. TCRdb keeps only in-frame clones here, not all; method: immunoSEQ multiplex PCR. The table has approximately 130,000 clones, approximately 80% seen once. The sequenced material came from PBMCs. Receptors were obtained from a man aged 18 to 30 in good health and CMV-seronegative.

The V gene is TRBV11-2, the J gene TRBJ1-2; the D gene is possibly TRBD1 (5 bases). This CDR3 region has 14 residues. V shed 1 base and J shed 8 bases, with 14 bases lying between them. Germline CDR1 SGHAT, CDR2 FQNNGV. The CDR3: CASSLVGGGTGYTF. CDR3 sequence (DNA): TGTGCCAGCAGCTTAGTAGGTGGGGGGACGGGCTACACCTTC.

This clone was seen a single time. The J gene is TRBJ1-4, the V gene TRBV4-3; D gene uncertain. Trimming left V 2 bases short and J 6 bases short, with 16 bases between. The CDR3 runs 16 residues. Germline CDR1 reads LGHNA; CDR2 reads YSLEER. In DNA form, the CDR3 reads TGCGCCAGCAGCCAACAGGCGGACGGGAGGGATGAAAAACTGTTTTTT. It specifies CASSQQADGRDEKLFF.

This chain uses TRBV2 with TRBJ1-3; D might be TRBD1 (6 bases). This CDR3 is built from 19 residues. Germline V gives CDR1 SNHLY, CDR2 FYNNEI. V was pared by 7 bases and J by 0 bases, with 25 bases between. The CDR3 DNA reads as TGTGCCAGCACAAGAGGGGGAGCCCTAGGACTCTTCTCTGGAAACACCATATATTTT. This sequence encodes CASTRGGALGLFSGNTIYF.

V is TRBV9 and J is TRBJ1-2; D ambiguous. The germline gives CDR1 SGDLS, CDR2 YYNGEE. The CDR3 has 12 amino acids. Trimming took off 6 bases at V and 4 bases at J, with 10 bases between the two ends. The CDR3 loop reads CASTDIIYGYTF. The CDR3 DNA reads TGTGCCAGCACTGACATCATCTATGGCTACACCTTC.

The V and J genes are TRBV7-9 and TRBJ1-4; 12 bases align to TRBD1. The CDR3 is 16 amino acids. CDR1 and CDR2 from the germline V gene are SEHNR and FQNEAQ (reference sequence). Trimming took 4 bases from V and 7 from J; bases not matched to a gene: 7. CDR3 nucleotide sequence: TGTGCCAGCAGCTCGGGACAGGGGGCTAATATTGAAAAACTGTTTTTT. It specifies CASSSGQGANIEKLFF.

The count of this clone is one. The V gene is TRBV19, the J gene TRBJ1-5; D is possibly TRBD1 (6 bases). This CDR3 comprises 16 residues. Trimming pared 5 bases from V and 4 bases from J, leaving 18 bases between. From germline, CDR1 is LNHDA and CDR2 SQIVND (reference sequence). The CDR3 reads CASSYNPSQGNQPQHF. In nucleotides, the CDR3 is TGTGCCAGTAGTTACAATCCTTCCCAGGGGAATCAGCCCCAGCATTTT.

The V call is TRBV30, the J call TRBJ1-2; 9 bases fit TRBD1. Unmatched junction bases numbered 18, after V lost 0 bases and J lost 4 bases. Per germline, CDR1 GTSNPN and CDR2 SVGIG (reference sequence). CDR3 length equals 19 residues. The CDR3 here is CAWSVPFGQGYSIRYGYTF. The DNA for the CDR3 is TGTGCCTGGAGTGTACCCTTTGGACAGGGGTACTCCATCCGCTATGGCTACACCTTC.

The chain uses TRBV5-1 and TRBJ2-7; 11 nucleotides agree with TRBD2. The CDR3 sequence is 15 residues long. Germline V gene lookup returns CDR1 SGHRS and CDR2 YFSETQ. Trimming removed 4 bases from V and 7 bases from J; junction bases left unmatched: 10. As DNA, the CDR3 is TGCGCCAGCAGCGCAGTGACTAGCGGGGTGGGGGAGCAGTACTTC. Amino acids: CASSAVTSGVGEQYF.

The chain links TRBV5-4 to TRBJ2-5, with D possibly TRBD2 on 5 matching bases. CDR1 is SGHNT, CDR2 YYREEE, per germline (reference sequence). Trimming took off 5 bases at V and 5 bases at J, with 13 bases between the two ends. The CDR3 has 13 amino acids. This CDR3 reads CASSRPGSETQYF. Written as DNA, the CDR3 is TGTGCCAGCAGTCGCCCGGGGTCCGAGACCCAGTACTTC.

CDR3 bases: TGTGCCAGCAGTTTCCTCCCAGGGGTTGGAAACACCATATATTTT. This codes for CASSFLPGVGNTIYF. The genes are TRBV6-5 and TRBJ1-3, with D perhaps matching TRBD1 (6 bases). CDR1 is MNHEY and CDR2 is SVGAGI in the germline V gene. The CDR3 contains 15 residues. Trimming removed 4 bases at V and 3 bases at J, with 13 bases between.

The chain couples TRBV9 to TRBJ1-1; 8 nucleotides agree with TRBD1. Unmatched junction bases numbered 7, after V lost 3 bases and J lost 12 bases. This CDR3 has 12 residues. Per germline, CDR1 SGDLS and CDR2 YYNGEE. As DNA, the CDR3 is TGTGCCAGCAGCGCGACAGGGGTGGAATCTTTCTTT. Its protein product is CASSATGVESFF.

This sequence joins TRBV6-5 and TRBJ2-7, with 10 bases fitting TRBD2. The CDR3 has 14 residues. V dropped 6 bases and J dropped 3; count of bases not matched to a gene: 5. Germline-derived CDR1 and CDR2 are MNHEY and SVGAGI. The chain's CDR3 is CASSISGGSYEQYF. CDR3 DNA: TGTGCCAGCAGCATTAGCGGGGGGAGCTACGAGCAGTACTTC.

The rearrangement joins TRBV30 to TRBJ2-5; TRBD2 agrees at 9 bases. Germline V lookup: CDR1 GTSNPN, CDR2 SVGIG (reference sequence). V lost 1 base and J lost 7; bases outside the gene matches: 13. The CDR3 consists of 16 residues. CDR3 loop: CAWSALGAGGGGTQYF. CDR3 DNA sequence: TGTGCCTGGAGTGCATTGGGAGCGGGGGGCGGAGGGACCCAGTACTTC.

In this sample, this clone turned up once. V gene TRBV4-1 combines with J gene TRBJ1-5; a possible D gene is TRBD1 (5 bases). With 6 bases removed from V and 5 bases from J, the gap between germline ends came to 14 bases. Looked up from germline, CDR1 is MGHRA and CDR2 is YSYEKL. The CDR3 runs to 14 residues. CDR3 region: CASRGPGEDQPQHF. The CDR3 region has the DNA TGCGCCAGCAGGGGTCCGGGGGAGGATCAGCCCCAGCATTTT.

The V and J genes are TRBV18 and TRBJ2-5; D not resolved. CDR3 length: 14 amino acids. Germline V gene sequence: CDR1 KGHSH, CDR2 LQKENI. Trimming left V 5 bases short and J 0 bases short, with 10 bases between. This CDR3 is CASSSFRYQETQYF. CDR3 in DNA: TGTGCCAGCTCATCATTCAGATACCAAGAGACCCAGTACTTC.

J is TRBJ2-7 and V is TRBV4-3; D gene uncertain. The CDR3 runs 13 residues. Germline CDR1 LGHNA, CDR2 YSLEER. V was shortened by 0 bases and J by 6 bases, with 9 bases between the two germline ends. The CDR3 DNA reads as TGCGCCAGCAGCCAAGATATCTACGGCGAGCAGTACTTC. Translating it yields CASSQDIYGEQYF.

This clone was seen a single time. J is TRBJ2-3 and V is TRBV6-5; D is unresolved. CDR3 length equals 11 residues. Trimming took 6 bases from V and 5 from J, leaving 6 bases between them. Germline CDR1 MNHEY, CDR2 SVGAGI. The CDR3 is CASRNGDTQYF. CDR3 DNA sequence: TGTGCCAGCAGAAACGGAGATACGCAGTATTTT.